A few counts support the clone carrying this T cell receptor (beta chain). Trimming took off 0 bases at V and 7 bases at J, with 19 bases between the two ends. CDR3 length equals 16 residues. Looked up from germline, CDR1 is SGHDT and CDR2 is YYEEEE. These data belong to a study of T cell clones after liver transplantation. Method: immunoSEQ multiplex PCR; TCRdb's copy keeps in-frame clones and lacks some. The sample consists of tens of thousands of clones, around four fifths of them appearing once. This specimen consisted of CD4+ T cells from blood, obtained around 50 months after liver transplant. V usage is TRBV5-6 and J usage is TRBJ1-2, with D hard to call. The source of this sequence is a human patient who received a liver transplant. Some T cells may be graft donor cells. The CDR3 bases are TGTGCCAGCAGCTTGGCCGCAACCACCATCATCTCTGGCTACACCTTC. Translating it yields CASSLAATTIISGYTF.